A single sample is the source of the 6 T cell receptor beta chains below, sequenced in a study of identifying expanded T cells in peripheral blood. Data came from immunoSEQ multiplex PCR; TCRdb stores just in-frame clones and leaves some out. The data hold under 95,000 clones, with approximately 91% observed a single time. Sequencing was carried out using blood. The receptors come from a person aged 18 to 75 in good health.

This chain connects TRBV2 to TRBJ2-7; no reliable D call. Germline loops: CDR1 SNHLY, CDR2 FYNNEI. The V end was cut by 4 bases, the J end by 7 bases, with 14 bases between. The CDR3 runs to 13 residues. CDR3 sequence (DNA): TGTGCCAGCAGTGCGAGGAATGGTGCAGAGCAGTACTTC. Its translation is CASSARNGAEQYF.

The V call is TRBV4-2, the J call TRBJ2-3; the match to TRBD2 covers 10 bases. Germline CDR1 LGHNA, CDR2 YNFKEQ. Unmatched junction bases numbered 8, after V lost 1 base and J lost 1 base. The CDR3 has 18 residues. For the CDR3, the DNA is TGTGCCAGCAGCCAAGTATCAGCGGGAGGGCCAGGCACAGATACGCAGTATTTT. It codes for CASSQVSAGGPGTDTQYF.

This chain joins TRBV7-9 and TRBJ1-4; 7 nucleotides align to TRBD1. The germline CDR1 and CDR2 sequences are SEHNR and FQNEAQ (reference sequence). Trimming cost V 4 bases and J 7 bases; bases outside gene matches: 9. This CDR3 is 15 amino acids long. The CDR3 reads CASSSGQSGAEKLFF. Here the CDR3 DNA reads TGTGCCAGCAGCTCGGGACAGTCCGGGGCTGAAAAACTGTTTTTT.

This chain connects TRBV19 to TRBJ2-4; D is unclear. Germline CDR1 reads LNHDA; CDR2 reads SQIVND (reference sequence). Trimming left V 3 bases short and J 1 base short, with 13 bases between. The CDR3 runs 16 residues. CDR3 sequence reads: CASSIERLGAKNIQYF. Here the CDR3 DNA reads TGTGCCAGTAGTATTGAACGTTTAGGGGCCAAAAACATTCAGTACTTC.

The gene calls are TRBV9 and TRBJ2-7; D unresolved. Germline V lookup: CDR1 SGDLS, CDR2 YYNGEE. The CDR3 length is 13 residues. With 0 bases removed from V and 3 bases from J, the gap between germline ends came to 7 bases. The CDR3 bases are TGTGCCAGCAGCGTAGATTGGCGCTACGAGCAGTACTTC. Translating gives CASSVDWRYEQYF.

The V call is TRBV4-2, the J call TRBJ1-4; D not resolved. Germline assignment: CDR1 LGHNA and CDR2 YNFKEQ. The CDR3 is made up of 14 amino acids. The V end lost 0 bases, the J end lost 13 bases, and 15 bases lay between the germline ends. Here the CDR3 reads CASSQDPTSISLFF. The CDR3 DNA is TGTGCCAGCAGCCAAGACCCCACGTCTATATCACTGTTTTTT.